The sequence of this T cell receptor beta chain was determined in a study of CD8+ T cells in alopecia areata. Study results and caveats: Sequencing of scalp tissue also captures the resident alphabeta T cells of normal skin. For lesional scalp, especially alopecia totalis/universalis, clonality was higher than in normal scalp.

This CDR3 has 16 residues. Germline V gives CDR1 SQVTM, CDR2 ANQGSEA. Trimming removed 6 bases from V and 0 bases from J; junction bases left unmatched: 12. Lesional scalp punch biopsies and peripheral blood were collected from alopecia areata patients. Details on this clone: The antigen is not known.

TCR sequencing used cDNA made by reverse transcription of extracted RNA. The table came from immunoSEQ multiplex PCR; TCRdb's copy has only in-frame clones and leaves some out. The sample contains over 100,000 clones, almost 50% of which appear only once. The clonotype was recovered from a human donor with alopecia areata. Sequences were derived from CD8+ T cells sorted from blood, sampled at week 0. The chain combines TRBV29-1 with TRBJ1-2, with TRBD1 matching over 8 bases. For the CDR3, the DNA is TGCAGCGTGGAGGGACAGGCCCTAACCCCTAACTATGGCTACACCTTC. It is translated as CSVEGQALTPNYGYTF.